This is a list of T cell receptor beta chains from one sample in a study of memory CD4+ T cells and cytomegalovirus serostatus. This table comes from immunoSEQ multiplex PCR, and its TCRdb copy is limited to in-frame clones, with some not included. The table has approximately 63,000 clones, roughly 80% seen once. Source material: memory CD4+ T cells from blood. These receptors were obtained from an adult in good health and CMV-seronegative. Some clones in this sample may be carry-over from other donors' samples. Both conserved end residues are part of each CDR3. The D gene is left open where the match is weak. Clone size is stated in some rows and not others, as once, few, many or a class when expanded.

CASSRRAVSINEQFF,TGTGCCAGCAGCCGACGAGCGGTATCCATCAATGAGCAGTTCTTC,TRBV7-2,TRBJ2-1,NA,NA
CASSLGGGGGTEAFF,TGCGCCAGCAGCTTGGGGGGCGGAGGGGGCACTGAAGCTTTCTTT,TRBV5-1,TRBJ1-1,NA,NA
CASSPLRGRSPTKNIQYF,TGTGCCAGCAGCCCCCTGCGCGGACGGTCACCGACCAAAAACATTCAGTACTTC,TRBV11-2,TRBJ2-4,NA,NA
CASRSQAGPITEAFF,TGTGCCAGCAGGTCACAGGCAGGACCGATCACTGAAGCTTTCTTT,TRBV6-6,TRBJ1-1,NA,NA
CASSPQLTSNQPQHF,TGCGCCAGCAGCCCCCAACTCACTAGCAATCAGCCCCAGCATTTT,TRBV4-1,TRBJ1-5,NA,NA
CASGFMSLKDSGNTIYF,TGTGCTAGTGGTTTCATGAGTTTAAAGGACTCTGGAAACACCATATATTTT,TRBV12-5,TRBJ1-3,NA,NA
CASGTGTGYEQYF,TGTGCCAGCGGAACAGGGACAGGGTACGAGCAGTACTTC,TRBV7-2,TRBJ2-7,TRBD1,once
CASSLWTEETQYF,TGTGCCAGCTCACTTTGGACAGAAGAGACCCAGTACTTC,TRBV18,TRBJ2-5,NA,NA
CASSNDVRGYGYTF,TGTGCCAGCAGTAACGACGTGAGGGGCTATGGCTACACCTTC,TRBV11-3,TRBJ1-2,NA,NA
CASSPGQTHSGNTIYF,TGTGCCAGCTCACCAGGGCAGACCCACTCTGGAAACACCATATATTTT,TRBV18,TRBJ1-3,NA,NA
CASSTHQDQPQHF,TGTGCCAGCAGTACCCACCAGGATCAGCCCCAGCATTTT,TRBV2,TRBJ1-5,NA,NA
CAISGRRHYGYTF,TGTGCCATCAGTGGACGGCGGCACTATGGCTACACCTTC,TRBV10-3,TRBJ1-2,NA,NA
CASSETTGMADTQYF,TGCGCCAGCAGTGAGACAACAGGGATGGCAGATACGCAGTATTTT,TRBV10-1,TRBJ2-3,NA,NA
CASSGLDALNTEAFF,TGTGCCAGCAGCGGGTTGGACGCGTTGAACACTGAAGCTTTCTTT,TRBV7-9,TRBJ1-1,NA,once
CASSLASQSSGGEQFF,TGCGCCAGCAGCTTGGCCAGTCAGAGTAGCGGGGGTGAGCAGTTCTTC,TRBV5-1,TRBJ2-1,TRBD2,NA
CASSLDLRGAEDTQYF,TGTGCCAGCAGCTTAGACTTGCGGGGGGCCGAAGATACGCAGTATTTT,TRBV7-9,TRBJ2-3,TRBD2,NA
CASTGGRGYTF,TGTGCCAGCACAGGGGGAAGAGGCTACACCTTC,TRBV6-5,TRBJ1-2,TRBD1,NA
CASRYLQGRGNQPQHF,TGTGCCAGCCGATACTTACAGGGGAGGGGAAATCAGCCCCAGCATTTT,TRBV19,TRBJ1-5,TRBD1,NA
CASSPLSGPGGYTF,TGTGCCAGCAGTCCCCTGAGCGGGCCCGGGGGCTACACCTTC,TRBV27,TRBJ1-2,NA,once
CASRKDGSYEQYF,TGCGCCAGCAGAAAGGACGGCTCCTACGAGCAGTACTTC,TRBV5-1,TRBJ2-7,NA,NA
CASMAGGRDTQYF,TGTGCCAGTATGGCGGGGGGCAGGGATACGCAGTATTTT,TRBV19,TRBJ2-3,TRBD2,NA
CASSLGRDRVNEQFF,TGTGCCAGCAGCTTAGGCCGGGACAGGGTTAATGAGCAGTTCTTC,TRBV11-2,TRBJ2-1,TRBD1,NA
CATERGPNTGELFF,TGTGCCACCGAACGGGGACCAAACACCGGGGAGCTGTTTTTT,TRBV10-3,TRBJ2-2,NA,NA
CASNEGDRGYEKLFF,TGTGCCAGTAACGAGGGGGACAGAGGGTATGAAAAACTGTTTTTT,TRBV19,TRBJ1-4,TRBD1,NA
CASRGLVTDTEQFF,TGCGCCAGCAGGGGACTAGTCACGGATACTGAGCAGTTCTTC,TRBV5-1,TRBJ2-1,TRBD2,NA
CAWRVSSYYEQYF,TGTGCCTGGAGGGTGAGTTCCTACTACGAGCAGTACTTC,TRBV30,TRBJ2-7,NA,NA
CASSPTTRSGGNEQFF,TGTGCCAGCAGCCCGACCACTCGATCGGGGGGCAATGAGCAGTTCTTC,TRBV5-6,TRBJ2-1,TRBD2,NA
CASSFGPQGEQYF,TGTGCCAGTAGTTTCGGCCCCCAAGGGGAGCAGTACTTC,TRBV19,TRBJ2-7,NA,NA
CASRGQGMGNTEAFF,TGTGCCAGTAGGGGACAGGGGATGGGGAACACTGAAGCTTTCTTT,TRBV19,TRBJ1-1,TRBD1,NA
CASSLLQRTDTQYF,TGTGCCAGCAGTTTACTCCAGCGCACAGATACGCAGTATTTT,TRBV28,TRBJ2-3,NA,once
CASSLSGRANNEQFF,TGTGCCAGCTCACTAAGCGGGAGGGCCAACAATGAGCAGTTCTTC,TRBV18,TRBJ2-1,TRBD2,NA
CASSLGGAGHNYGYTF,TGTGCCAGCAGCTTAGGAGGGGCAGGTCATAACTATGGCTACACCTTC,TRBV5-6,TRBJ1-2,NA,NA
CASNLTGSNSPLHF,TGTGCTAGCAACCTGACAGGCAGTAATTCACCCCTCCACTTT,TRBV7-7,TRBJ1-6,NA,NA
CASRLAVQETQYF,TGTGCCAGCAGACTAGCGGTCCAAGAGACCCAGTACTTC,TRBV6-5,TRBJ2-5,TRBD2,NA
CASRDGAYEQYF,TGTGCCAGCAGGGACGGGGCTTACGAGCAGTACTTC,TRBV6-6,TRBJ2-7,NA,few
CASSQFLSGTGSYEQYF,TGCGCCAGCAGCCAATTTCTTTCGGGAACCGGCTCCTACGAGCAGTACTTC,TRBV4-1,TRBJ2-7,NA,NA
CASSLVAGGLTGELFF,TGTGCCAGCAGCTTAGTAGCGGGGGGGCTAACCGGGGAGCTGTTTTTT,TRBV7-2,TRBJ2-2,TRBD2,once
CASSDRGSAYNEQFF,TGTGCCAGCAGCGATAGAGGGTCAGCGTACAATGAGCAGTTCTTC,TRBV11-1,TRBJ2-1,NA,NA
CASSELSRGNEAFF,TGTGCCAGCAGTGAACTTTCCAGGGGGAATGAAGCTTTCTTT,TRBV6-1,TRBJ1-1,TRBD1,NA
CASSPPPGPGFGTQYF,TGTGCCAGCAGCCCCCCCCCGGGCCCCGGTTTTGGGACCCAGTACTTC,TRBV7-9,TRBJ2-5,NA,NA
CASNDRASYEQYF,TGTGCCAGCAATGACAGGGCAAGCTACGAGCAGTACTTC,TRBV6-6,TRBJ2-7,TRBD1,NA
CASSLGRSTDTQYF,TGTGCCAGCAGTTTGGGCAGAAGCACAGATACGCAGTATTTT,TRBV27,TRBJ2-3,NA,NA
CASRAGTEQETQYF,TGTGCCAGCAGAGCTGGGACAGAGCAAGAGACCCAGTACTTC,TRBV2,TRBJ2-5,TRBD1,NA
CASSGDRSSYEQYF,TGTGCCAGCAGTGGGGACAGGAGCTCCTACGAGCAGTACTTC,TRBV6-1,TRBJ2-7,TRBD1,NA
CASSMGQKPQHF,TGTGCCAGTAGTATGGGACAAAAGCCCCAGCATTTT,TRBV19,TRBJ1-5,NA,few
CASSRVGRRSSFATNEKLFF,TGTGCCAGCAGCCGGGTGGGACGCCGGTCCTCGTTTGCAACTAATGAAAAACTGTTTTTT,TRBV7-6,TRBJ1-4,NA,NA
CASSPQGAAYGYTF,TGTGCCAGCTCTCCCCAGGGGGCAGCTTATGGCTACACCTTC,TRBV7-2,TRBJ1-2,TRBD1,once
CASSFDPTNTIYF,TGTGCCAGCAGCTTCGACCCCACTAACACCATATATTTT,TRBV7-2,TRBJ1-3,NA,NA
CASSLANTEAFF,TGCGCCAGCAGCTTAGCCAACACTGAAGCTTTCTTT,TRBV5-1,TRBJ1-1,NA,few
CASTRGGTEAFF,TGTGCCAGCACCAGGGGGGGCACTGAAGCTTTCTTT,TRBV25-1,TRBJ1-1,TRBD1,NA
CASSLRWETGANVLTF,TGTGCCAGCAGTTTAAGATGGGAAACTGGGGCCAACGTCCTGACTTTC,TRBV27,TRBJ2-6,NA,NA
CASSLEGGTGVYTF,TGCGCCAGCAGCTTGGAAGGCGGGACAGGGGTTTACACCTTC,TRBV5-1,TRBJ1-2,TRBD1,NA
CASSDQGGHETQYF,TGTGCCAGCAGTGACCAGGGGGGCCACGAGACCCAGTACTTC,TRBV6-6,TRBJ2-5,NA,few
CASSDRQGTSSYNSPLHF,TGTGCCAGCAGTGATCGTCAGGGGACTAGCTCCTATAATTCACCCCTCCACTTT,TRBV6-1,TRBJ1-6,NA,NA
CATLRDACYEQYF,TGCGCCACCTTACGGGACGCCTGCTACGAGCAGTACTTC,TRBV5-1,TRBJ2-7,NA,once
CASSLTGLYGQYF,TGTGCCAGCTCCCTCACGGGGCTGTACGGCCAGTACTTC,TRBV18,TRBJ2-7,NA,NA
CASSLLEGARLSYTF,TGCGCCAGCAGCTTGTTGGAGGGGGCACGTTTGAGCTACACCTTC,TRBV5-1,TRBJ1-2,TRBD1,NA
CASSLATSGGVSSYNEQFF,TGCGCCAGCAGCTTGGCGACTAGCGGGGGGGTTAGCTCATACAATGAGCAGTTCTTC,TRBV5-1,TRBJ2-1,TRBD2,NA
CASSLSVVAYEQYF,TGTGCCAGCAGCTTATCCGTGGTCGCCTACGAGCAGTACTTC,TRBV7-2,TRBJ2-7,NA,NA